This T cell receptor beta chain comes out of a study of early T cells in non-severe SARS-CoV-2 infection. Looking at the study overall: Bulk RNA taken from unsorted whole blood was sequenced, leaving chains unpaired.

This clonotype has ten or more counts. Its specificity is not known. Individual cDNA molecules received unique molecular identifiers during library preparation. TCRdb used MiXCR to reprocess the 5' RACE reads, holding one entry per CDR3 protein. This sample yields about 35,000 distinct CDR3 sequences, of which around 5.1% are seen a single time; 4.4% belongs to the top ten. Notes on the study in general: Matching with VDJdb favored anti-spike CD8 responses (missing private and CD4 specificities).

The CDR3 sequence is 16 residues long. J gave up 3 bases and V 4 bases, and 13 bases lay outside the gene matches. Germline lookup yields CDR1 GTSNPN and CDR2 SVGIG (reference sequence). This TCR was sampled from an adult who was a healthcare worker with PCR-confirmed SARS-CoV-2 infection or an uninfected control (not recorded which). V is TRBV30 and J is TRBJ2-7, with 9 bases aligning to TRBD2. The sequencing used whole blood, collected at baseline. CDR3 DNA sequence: TGTGCCTGGAAAGGTTGGTCAGCGGGAGGCCACTACGAGCAGTACTTC. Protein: CAWKGWSAGGHYEQYF. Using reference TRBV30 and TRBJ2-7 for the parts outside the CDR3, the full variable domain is SQTIHQWPATLVQPVGSPLSLECTVEGTSNPNLYWYRQAAGRGLQLLFYSVGIGQISSEVPQNLSASRPQDRQFILSSKKLLLSDSGFYLCAWKGWSAGGHYEQYFGPGTRLTVT.